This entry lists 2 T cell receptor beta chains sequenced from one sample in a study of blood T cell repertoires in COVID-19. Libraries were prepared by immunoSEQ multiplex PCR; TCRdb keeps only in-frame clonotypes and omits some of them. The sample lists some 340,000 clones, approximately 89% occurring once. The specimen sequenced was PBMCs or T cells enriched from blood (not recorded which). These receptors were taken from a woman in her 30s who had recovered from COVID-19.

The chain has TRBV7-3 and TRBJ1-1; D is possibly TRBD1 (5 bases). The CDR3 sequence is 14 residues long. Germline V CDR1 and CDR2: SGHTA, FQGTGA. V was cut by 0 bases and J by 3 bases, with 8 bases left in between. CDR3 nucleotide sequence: TGTGCCAGCAGCTTAACGGGGGGAGACACTGAAGCTTTCTTT. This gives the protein CASSLTGGDTEAFF.

This CDR3 is CASGRGNEQYF. The DNA of the CDR3 is TGTGCCAGCGGGAGAGGAAACGAGCAGTACTTC. V is TRBV11-3 and J is TRBJ2-7, with D possibly matching TRBD2 (5 bases). The CDR3 totals 11 residues. Germline V gene sequence: CDR1 SGHNT, CDR2 YENEEA. V lost 8 bases to trimming and J lost 5 bases, with 10 bases between them.